This T cell receptor beta chain originates from a study of regulatory and conventional T cells in RAG deficiency. Genomic DNA came from blood conventional CD4+ T cells gated CD25-low CD127-high. The junction had 3 bases not matched to a gene; V was cut back by 2 bases and J by 0 bases. The germline CDR1 and CDR2 sequences are SNHLY and FYNNEI. The CDR3 totals 15 residues. Using immunoSEQ multiplex PCR, the repertoire was profiled, and TCRdb retains in-frame clones only, with some absent. The sample includes 25,000 to 35,000 clones, about 96% of them seen just once. Study-wide findings and caveats: Omenn syndrome and CID/AS patients had around 100-fold fewer unique Treg TCR beta sequences, versus around 10-fold elsewhere.

On this clone itself: Its cognate antigen is unknown.

These same records also appear under a second study, on regulatory T cells. That work adds: Primers: 52 TRBV forward and 13 TRBJ reverse.

The sequencing sample was made of CD25- CD4+ T cells sorted from blood. V is TRBV2 and J is TRBJ2-5, with 7 bases aligning to TRBD1. This receptor was taken from a human donor in good health. Here the CDR3 reads CASSEMGQNQETQYF. CDR3 nucleotide sequence: TGTGCCAGCAGTGAAATGGGACAGAACCAAGAGACCCAGTACTTC.